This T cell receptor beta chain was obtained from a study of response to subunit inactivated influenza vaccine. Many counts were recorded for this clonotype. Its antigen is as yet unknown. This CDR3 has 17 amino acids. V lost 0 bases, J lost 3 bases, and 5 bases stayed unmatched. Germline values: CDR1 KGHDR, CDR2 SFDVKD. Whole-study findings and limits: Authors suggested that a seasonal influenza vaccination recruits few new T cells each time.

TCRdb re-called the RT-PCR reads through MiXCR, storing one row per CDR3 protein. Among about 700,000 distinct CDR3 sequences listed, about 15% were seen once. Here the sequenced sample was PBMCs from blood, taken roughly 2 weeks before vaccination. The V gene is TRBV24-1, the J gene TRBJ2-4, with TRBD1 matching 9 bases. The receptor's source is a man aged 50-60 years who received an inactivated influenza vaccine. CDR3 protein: CATSDLWDRVGKNIQYF. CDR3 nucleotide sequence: TGTGCCACCAGTGATTTGTGGGACAGGGTAGGCAAAAACATTCAGTACTTC.